The entry below describes one T cell receptor beta chain. Its antigen is undetermined. The data derive from a study of regulatory T cells in long-lasting Graves disease. Study background: Freshly diagnosed Graves' patients had used antithyroid drugs for under 3 months.

General study results and limits: Newly diagnosed patients shared 1,000 or so public clonotypes; persistent patients shared around 2,800.

Investigators prepared the TCR beta libraries by applying iRepertoire HTBI primers and Arm-PCR of CDR3 regions. Authors' methods: Across the samples, identification revealed 60 to 75 TRBV and 15 or so TRBJ segments. Via MiXCR, TCRdb re-called the multiplex PCR reads, giving one row per CDR3 protein. The V and J calls shown here were made by TCRdb, not taken from the authors' results. The table has 440,000 or so distinct CDR3 sequences, 15% seen once. CDR3 length: 13 amino acids. CDR1 and CDR2 (germline): SQVTM, ANQGSEA. Trimming left V 4 bases short and J 2 bases short, with 10 bases between. This sample's time point: newly diagnosed GD, antithyroid drugs for less than 3 months. The TCR library used RNA extracted from PBMCs. These data are also associated with another study on T cells in Graves' hyperthyroidism and ophthalmopathy.

The clonotype comes from a woman in her 30s with Graves disease. Sequencing used peripheral blood mononuclear cells (PBMCs), obtained at new diagnosis, from a patient treated with antithyroid drugs. V is TRBV29-1 and J is TRBJ2-3; a weak D match, TRBD1 (6 bases). The CDR3 loop reads CSVVRGVTDTQYF. The CDR3 nucleotides read TGCAGCGTTGTCAGGGGAGTCACAGATACGCAGTATTTT.